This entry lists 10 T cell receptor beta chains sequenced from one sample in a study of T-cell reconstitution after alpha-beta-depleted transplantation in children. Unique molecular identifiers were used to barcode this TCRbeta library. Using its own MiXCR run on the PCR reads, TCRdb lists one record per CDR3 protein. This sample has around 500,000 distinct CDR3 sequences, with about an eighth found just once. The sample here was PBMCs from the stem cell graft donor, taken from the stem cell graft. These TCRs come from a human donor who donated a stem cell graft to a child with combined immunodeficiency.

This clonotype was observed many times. The CDR3 loop reads CASSPGQGGTGELFF. CDR3 sequence (DNA): TGCGCCAGCAGCCCCGGACAGGGTGGCACCGGGGAGCTGTTTTTT. This chain joins TRBV5-1 and TRBJ2-2; 8 positions match TRBD1. The V segment lost 4 bases and the J segment 4 bases; nucleotides outside the gene matches: 6. CDR1 and CDR2 from the germline V gene are SGHRS and YFSETQ. The CDR3 spans 15 residues.

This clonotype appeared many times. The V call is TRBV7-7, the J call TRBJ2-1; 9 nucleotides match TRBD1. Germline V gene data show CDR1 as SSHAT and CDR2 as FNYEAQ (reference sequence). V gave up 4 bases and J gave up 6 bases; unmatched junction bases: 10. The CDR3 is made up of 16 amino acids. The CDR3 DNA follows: TGTGCCAGCAGCTCCAGAGCCGGGACAGGGTCCAATGAGCAGTTCTTC. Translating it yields CASSSRAGTGSNEQFF.

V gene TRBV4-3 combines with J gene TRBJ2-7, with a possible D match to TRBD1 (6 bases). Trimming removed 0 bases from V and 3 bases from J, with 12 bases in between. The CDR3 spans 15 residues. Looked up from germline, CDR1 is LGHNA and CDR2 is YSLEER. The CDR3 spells CASSQDLTGFYEQYF. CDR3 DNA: TGCGCCAGCAGCCAAGACCTGACAGGATTCTACGAGCAGTACTTC.

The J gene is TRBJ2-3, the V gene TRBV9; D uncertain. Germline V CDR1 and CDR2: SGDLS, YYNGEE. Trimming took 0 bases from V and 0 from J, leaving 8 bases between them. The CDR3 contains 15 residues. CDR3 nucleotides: TGTGCCAGCAGCGTAGACCCTCCTAGCACAGATACGCAGTATTTT. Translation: CASSVDPPSTDTQYF. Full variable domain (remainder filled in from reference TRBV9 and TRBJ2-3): DSGVTQTPKHLITATGQRVTLRCSPRSGDLSVYWYQQSLDQGLQFLIQYYNGEERAKGNILERFSAQQFPDLHSELNLSSLELGDSALYFCASSVDPPSTDTQYFGPGTRLTVL.

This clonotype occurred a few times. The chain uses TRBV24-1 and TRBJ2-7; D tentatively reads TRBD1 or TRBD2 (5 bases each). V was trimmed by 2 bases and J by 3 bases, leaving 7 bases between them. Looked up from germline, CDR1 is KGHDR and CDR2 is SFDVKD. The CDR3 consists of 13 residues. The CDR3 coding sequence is TGTGCCACCAGTGATTCTGGGGGCTACGAGCAGTACTTC. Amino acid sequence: CATSDSGGYEQYF.

The CDR3 nucleotides are TGCAGCGCCGGGACAGTTTTAACAGATACGCAGTATTTT. Encoded protein: CSAGTVLTDTQYF. The J gene is TRBJ2-3, the V gene TRBV29-1, with 7 bases fitting TRBD1. J gave up 3 bases and V 7 bases, and 7 bases lay outside the gene matches. Germline assignment: CDR1 SQVTM and CDR2 ANQGSEA. The CDR3 is 13 residues long.

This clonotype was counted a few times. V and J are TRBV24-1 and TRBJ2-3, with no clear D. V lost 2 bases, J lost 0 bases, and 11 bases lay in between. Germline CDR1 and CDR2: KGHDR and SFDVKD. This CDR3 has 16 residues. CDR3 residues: CATSDSSKASTDTQYF. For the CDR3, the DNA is TGTGCCACCAGTGATTCCAGCAAAGCTAGCACAGATACGCAGTATTTT.

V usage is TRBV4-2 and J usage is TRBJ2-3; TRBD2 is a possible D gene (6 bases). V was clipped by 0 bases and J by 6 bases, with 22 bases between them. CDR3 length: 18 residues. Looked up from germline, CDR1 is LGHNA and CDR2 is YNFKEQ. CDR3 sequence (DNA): TGTGCCAGCAGCCAAGACCTCGGGACTGACAGAAGTAAGGATACGCAGTATTTT. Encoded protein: CASSQDLGTDRSKDTQYF.

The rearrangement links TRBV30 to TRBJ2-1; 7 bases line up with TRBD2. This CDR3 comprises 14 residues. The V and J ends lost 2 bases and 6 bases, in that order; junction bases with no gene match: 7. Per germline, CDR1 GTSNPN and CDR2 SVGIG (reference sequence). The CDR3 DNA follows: TGTGCCTGGAGTAGGGCTAGCGGACTCAATGAGCAGTTCTTC. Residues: CAWSRASGLNEQFF.

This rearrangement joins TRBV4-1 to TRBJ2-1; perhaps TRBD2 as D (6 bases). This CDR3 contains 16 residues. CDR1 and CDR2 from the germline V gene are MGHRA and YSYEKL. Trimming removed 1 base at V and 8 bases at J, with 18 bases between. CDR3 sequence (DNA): TGCGCCAGCAGCCAAGTGGCCTCTCCCCTAGCGTATGAGCAGTTCTTC. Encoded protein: CASSQVASPLAYEQFF.